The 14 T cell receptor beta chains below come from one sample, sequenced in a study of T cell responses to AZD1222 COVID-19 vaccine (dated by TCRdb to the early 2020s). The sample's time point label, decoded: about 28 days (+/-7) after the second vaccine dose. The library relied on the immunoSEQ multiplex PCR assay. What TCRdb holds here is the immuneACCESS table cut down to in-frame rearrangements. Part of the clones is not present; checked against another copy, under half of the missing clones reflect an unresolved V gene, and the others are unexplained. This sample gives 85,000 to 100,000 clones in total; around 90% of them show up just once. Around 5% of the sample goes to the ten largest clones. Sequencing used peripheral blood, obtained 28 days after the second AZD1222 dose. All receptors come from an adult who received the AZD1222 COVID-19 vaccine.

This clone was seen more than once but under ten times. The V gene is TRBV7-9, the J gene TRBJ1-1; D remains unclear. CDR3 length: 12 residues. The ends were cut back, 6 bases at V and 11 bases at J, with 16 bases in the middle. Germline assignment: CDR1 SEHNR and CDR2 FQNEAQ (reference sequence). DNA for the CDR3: TGTGCCAGCAGTCCCCTCCAGTTAGGTGCTTTCTTT. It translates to CASSPLQLGAFF.

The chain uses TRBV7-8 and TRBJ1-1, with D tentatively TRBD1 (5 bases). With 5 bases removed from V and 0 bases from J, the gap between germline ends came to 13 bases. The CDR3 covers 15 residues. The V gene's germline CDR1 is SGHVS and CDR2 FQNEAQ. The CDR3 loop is CASSPPGTVNTEAFF. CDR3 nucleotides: TGTGCCAGCAGCCCGCCGGGGACCGTGAACACTGAAGCTTTCTTT.

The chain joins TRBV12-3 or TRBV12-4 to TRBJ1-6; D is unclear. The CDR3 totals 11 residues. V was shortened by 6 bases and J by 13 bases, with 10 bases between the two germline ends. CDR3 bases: TGTGCCAGCAGCCTCATGGGGCCCCTCCACTTT. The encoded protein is CASSLMGPLHF.

CDR3 nucleotide sequence: TGCGCCAGCAGCTTGGAGTATAGGAATGAAAAACTGTTTTTT. Protein: CASSLEYRNEKLFF. This chain connects TRBV5-1 to TRBJ1-4; D gene ambiguous. The V gene lost 0 bases and the J gene lost 5 bases, with 8 bases spanning the gap. The CDR3 contains 14 residues. Germline V CDR1 and CDR2: SGHRS, YFSETQ.

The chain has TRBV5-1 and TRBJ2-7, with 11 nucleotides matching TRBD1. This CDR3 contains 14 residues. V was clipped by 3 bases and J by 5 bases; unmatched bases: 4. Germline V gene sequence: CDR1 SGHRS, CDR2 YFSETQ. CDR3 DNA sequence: TGCGCCAGCAGCTCCGGACAGGGGGCCAACGAGCAGTACTTC. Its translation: CASSSGQGANEQYF.

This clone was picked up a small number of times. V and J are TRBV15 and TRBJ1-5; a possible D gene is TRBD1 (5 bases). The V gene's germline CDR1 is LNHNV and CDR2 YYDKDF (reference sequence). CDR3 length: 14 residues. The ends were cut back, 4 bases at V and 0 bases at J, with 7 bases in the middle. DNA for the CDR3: TGTGCCACCAGCAAAGGGGATAGCAATCAGCCCCAGCATTTT. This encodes CATSKGDSNQPQHF. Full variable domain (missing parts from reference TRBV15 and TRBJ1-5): DAMVIQNPRYQVTQFGKPVTLSCSQTLNHNVMYWYQQKSSQAPKLLFHYYDKDFNNEADTPDNFQSRRPNTSFCFLDIRSPGLGDTAMYLCATSKGDSNQPQHFGDGTRLSIL.

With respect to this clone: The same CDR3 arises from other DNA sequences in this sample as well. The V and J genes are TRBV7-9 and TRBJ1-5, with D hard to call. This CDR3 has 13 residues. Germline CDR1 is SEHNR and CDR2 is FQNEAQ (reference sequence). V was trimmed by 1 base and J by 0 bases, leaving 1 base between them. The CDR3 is CASSLDSNQPQHF. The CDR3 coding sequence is TGTGCCAGCAGCTTAGATAGCAATCAGCCCCAGCATTTT.

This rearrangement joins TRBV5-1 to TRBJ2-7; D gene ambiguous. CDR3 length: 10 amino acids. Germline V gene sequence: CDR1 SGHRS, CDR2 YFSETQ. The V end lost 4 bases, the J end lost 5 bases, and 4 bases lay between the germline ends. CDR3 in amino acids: CASSVNEQYF. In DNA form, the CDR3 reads TGCGCCAGCAGCGTGAACGAGCAGTACTTC.

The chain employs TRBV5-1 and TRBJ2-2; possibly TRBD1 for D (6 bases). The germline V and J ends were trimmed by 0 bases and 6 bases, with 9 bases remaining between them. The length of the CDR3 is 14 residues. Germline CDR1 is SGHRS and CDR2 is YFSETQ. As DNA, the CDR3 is TGCGCCAGCAGCTTGGCCCAGGGGTCCGGGGAGCTGTTTTTT. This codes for CASSLAQGSGELFF. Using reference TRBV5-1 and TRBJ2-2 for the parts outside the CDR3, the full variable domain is KAGVTQTPRYLIKTRGQQVTLSCSPISGHRSVSWYQQTPGQGLQFLFEYFSETQRNKGNFPGRFSGRQFSNSRSEMNVSTLELGDSALYLCASSLAQGSGELFFGEGSRLTVL.

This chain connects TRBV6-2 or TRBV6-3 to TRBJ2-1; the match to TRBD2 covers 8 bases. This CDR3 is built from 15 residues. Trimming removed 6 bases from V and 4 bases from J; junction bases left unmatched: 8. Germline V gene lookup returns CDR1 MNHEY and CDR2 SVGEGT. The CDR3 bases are TGTGCCAGCAGCCAGGGCCTAGCGGGTTACAATGAGCAGTTCTTC. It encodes CASSQGLAGYNEQFF.

CDR3 bases: TGCGCCAGCAGCTTGACGGGAGGAGGGGCGGTCGCCGGGGAGCTGTTTTTT. Protein sequence: CASSLTGGGAVAGELFF. The chain couples TRBV5-1 to TRBJ2-2; 7 bases are shared with TRBD2. The germline gives CDR1 SGHRS, CDR2 YFSETQ. J lost 6 bases, V lost 1 base, and 12 bases had no gene match. CDR3 length: 17 residues. The whole variable domain, filled in from reference TRBV5-1 and TRBJ2-2, reads KAGVTQTPRYLIKTRGQQVTLSCSPISGHRSVSWYQQTPGQGLQFLFEYFSETQRNKGNFPGRFSGRQFSNSRSEMNVSTLELGDSALYLCASSLTGGGAVAGELFFGEGSRLTVL.

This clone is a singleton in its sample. CDR3 DNA sequence: TGTGCCAGCAGTGAAGACGTATTAACAGATACGCAGTATTTT. Residues: CASSEDVLTDTQYF. The chain employs TRBV6-1 and TRBJ2-3; D is unresolved. V lost 1 base and J lost 3, with 8 bases in between. Germline V gene sequence: CDR1 MNHNS, CDR2 SASEGT. The CDR3 totals 14 residues.

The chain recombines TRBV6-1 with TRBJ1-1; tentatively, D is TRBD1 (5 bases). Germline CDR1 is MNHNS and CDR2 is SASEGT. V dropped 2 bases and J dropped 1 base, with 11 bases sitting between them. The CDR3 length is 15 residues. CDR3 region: CASSEQGLKNTEAFF. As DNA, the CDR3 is TGTGCCAGCAGTGAACAGGGATTAAAGAACACTGAAGCTTTCTTT.

The CDR3 nucleotides read TGTGCCAGCAGCTGGGGTCAGGGGATGCAGGGCTACACCTTC. The encoded protein is CASSWGQGMQGYTF. The chain joins TRBV5-5 to TRBJ1-2; D possibly corresponds to TRBD1 (6 bases). Trimming left V 3 bases short and J 8 bases short, with 17 bases between. This CDR3 spans 14 amino acids. Germline CDR1 reads SGHKS; CDR2 reads YYEKEE (reference sequence).